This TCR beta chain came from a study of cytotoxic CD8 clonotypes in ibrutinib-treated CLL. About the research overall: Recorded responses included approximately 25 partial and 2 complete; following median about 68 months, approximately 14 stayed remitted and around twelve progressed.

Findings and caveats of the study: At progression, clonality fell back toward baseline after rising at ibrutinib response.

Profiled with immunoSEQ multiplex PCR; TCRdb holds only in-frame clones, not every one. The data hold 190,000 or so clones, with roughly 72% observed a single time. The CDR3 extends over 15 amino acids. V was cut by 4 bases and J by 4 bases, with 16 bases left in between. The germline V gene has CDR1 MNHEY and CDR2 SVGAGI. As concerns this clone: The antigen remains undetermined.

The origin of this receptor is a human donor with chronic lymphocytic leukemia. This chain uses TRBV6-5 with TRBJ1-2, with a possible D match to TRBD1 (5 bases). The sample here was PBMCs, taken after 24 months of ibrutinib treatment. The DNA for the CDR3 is TGTGCCAGCAGTTTCCGACAGCCCGAGCCCTATGGCTACACCTTC. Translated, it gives CASSFRQPEPYGYTF.